This TCR beta chain is from a study of blood T cell repertoires in COVID-19. In the study overall: In each case, the material was cDNA or gDNA derived from T cells, B-cell-depleted T cells, or PBMCs.

This table comes from immunoSEQ multiplex PCR, and its TCRdb copy is limited to in-frame clones, with some not included. The sample has 150,000 to 200,000 clones; nearly 85% are singletons. This CDR3 spans 16 amino acids. From germline, CDR1 is SGHNT and CDR2 YYREEE (reference sequence). Between the trimmed V and J ends, which lost 4 bases and 1 base, there was a span of 17 bases. Sequenced material: peripheral blood. V usage is TRBV5-4 and J usage is TRBJ1-2, with D perhaps matching TRBD1 (5 bases). This clonotype originated in a woman in her thirties with acute or convalescent COVID-19. In nucleotides, the CDR3 is TGTGCCAGCAGCCGACGGGTCACGGGACTTAACTATGGCTACACCTTC. Protein: CASSRRVTGLNYGYTF. Using reference TRBV5-4 and TRBJ1-2 for the parts outside the CDR3, the full variable domain is ETGVTQSPTHLIKTRGQQVTLRCSSQSGHNTVSWYQQALGQGPQFIFQYYREEENGRGNFPPRFSGLQFPNYSSELNVNALELDDSALYLCASSRRVTGLNYGYTFGSGTRLTVV.